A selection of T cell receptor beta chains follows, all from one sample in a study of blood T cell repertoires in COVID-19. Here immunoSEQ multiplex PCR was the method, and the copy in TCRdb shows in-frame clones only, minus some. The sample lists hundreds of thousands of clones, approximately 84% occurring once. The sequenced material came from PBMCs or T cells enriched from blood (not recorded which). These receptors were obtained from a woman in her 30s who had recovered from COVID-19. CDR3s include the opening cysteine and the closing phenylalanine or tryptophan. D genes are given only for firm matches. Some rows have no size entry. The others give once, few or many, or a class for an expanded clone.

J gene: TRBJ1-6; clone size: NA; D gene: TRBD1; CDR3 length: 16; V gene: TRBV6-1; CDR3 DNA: TGTGCCAGCAGTGATATGGGACAGGAATTTTATTCACCCCTCCACTTT; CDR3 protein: CASSDMGQEFYSPLHF
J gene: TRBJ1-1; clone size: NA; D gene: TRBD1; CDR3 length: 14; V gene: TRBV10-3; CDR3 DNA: TGTGCCATCAGTGTAGGGCAGGGGGTCACTGAAGCTTTCTTT; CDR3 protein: CAISVGQGVTEAFF
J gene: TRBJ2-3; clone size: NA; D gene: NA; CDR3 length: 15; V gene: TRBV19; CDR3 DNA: TGTGCCAGTTGTCGGGCCACAGGGAACGCAGATACGCAGTATTTT; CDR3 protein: CASCRATGNADTQYF
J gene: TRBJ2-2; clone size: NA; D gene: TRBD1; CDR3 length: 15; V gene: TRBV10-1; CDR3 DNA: TGCGCCAGCAGTGATTTTTACAGGGGCACCGGGGAGCTGTTTTTT; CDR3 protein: CASSDFYRGTGELFF
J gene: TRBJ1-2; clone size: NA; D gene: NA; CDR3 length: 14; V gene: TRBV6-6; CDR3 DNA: TGTGCCAGCAGTCACCGGGACACCGGCTATGGCTACACCTTC; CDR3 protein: CASSHRDTGYGYTF
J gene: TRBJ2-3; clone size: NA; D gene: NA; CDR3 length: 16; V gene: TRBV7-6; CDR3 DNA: TGTGCCAGCAGCCTAAGGGGGACCAGCCTCAAGGGCACGCAGTATTTT; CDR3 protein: CASSLRGTSLKGTQYF
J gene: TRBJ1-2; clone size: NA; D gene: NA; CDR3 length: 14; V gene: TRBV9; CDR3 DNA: TGTGCCAGCGGGGAAGCGGATCCTTCGGAGGGCTACACCTTC; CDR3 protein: CASGEADPSEGYTF
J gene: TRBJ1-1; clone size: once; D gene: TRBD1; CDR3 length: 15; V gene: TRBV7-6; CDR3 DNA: TGTGCCAGCAGCGGCGAACAGGGGGGTAGCACTGAAGCTTTCTTT; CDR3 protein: CASSGEQGGSTEAFF
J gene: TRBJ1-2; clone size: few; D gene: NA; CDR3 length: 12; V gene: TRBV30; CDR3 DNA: TGTGCCTGGACGCGGGGGAACTATGGCTACACCTTC; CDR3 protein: CAWTRGNYGYTF
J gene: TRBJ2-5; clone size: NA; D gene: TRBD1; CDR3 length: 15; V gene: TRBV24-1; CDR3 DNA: TGTGCCACCAGTGACCCACAGGGGGCAGGGGAGACCCAGTACTTC; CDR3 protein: CATSDPQGAGETQYF
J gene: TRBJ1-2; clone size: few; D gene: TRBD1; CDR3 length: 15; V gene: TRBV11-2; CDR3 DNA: TGTGCCAGCAGCTTAGCGAGGACAGGGAGGTCGGGCTACACCTTC; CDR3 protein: CASSLARTGRSGYTF
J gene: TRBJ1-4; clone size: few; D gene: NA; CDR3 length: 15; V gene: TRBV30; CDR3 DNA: TGTGCCTGGAGCCCTTACCTGGGCAGGGTTGAAAAACTGTTTTTT; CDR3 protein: CAWSPYLGRVEKLFF
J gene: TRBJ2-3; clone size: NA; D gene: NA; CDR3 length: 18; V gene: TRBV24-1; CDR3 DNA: TGTGCCACCAGTGGTGCAGCCCAGGGTTGGAGTAGCACAGATACGCAGTATTTT; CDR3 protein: CATSGAAQGWSSTDTQYF
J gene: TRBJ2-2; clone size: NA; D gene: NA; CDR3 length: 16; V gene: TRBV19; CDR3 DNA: TGTGCCAGTAGAGGGGTTCGGGTTCAGGCCACCGGGGAGCTGTTTTTT; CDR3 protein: CASRGVRVQATGELFF
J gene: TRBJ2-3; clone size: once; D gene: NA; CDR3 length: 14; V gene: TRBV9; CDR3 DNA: TGTGCCAGCAGCGTAGACAGGGTCACAGATACGCAGTATTTT; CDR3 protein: CASSVDRVTDTQYF
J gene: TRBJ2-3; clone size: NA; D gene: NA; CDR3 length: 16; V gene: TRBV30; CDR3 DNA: TGTGCCTGGAGTGTATTCGGCGGGGTGAACACAGATACGCAGTATTTT; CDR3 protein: CAWSVFGGVNTDTQYF
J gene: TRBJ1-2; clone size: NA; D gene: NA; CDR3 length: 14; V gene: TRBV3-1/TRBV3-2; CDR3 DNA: TGTGCCAGCAGCCAAGATCGGAGAGCGGGGGGCTACACCTTC; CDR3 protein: CASSQDRRAGGYTF
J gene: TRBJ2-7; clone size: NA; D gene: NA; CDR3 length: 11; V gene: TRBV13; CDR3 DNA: TGTGCCAGCAGCCTAACGGGGGAGCAGTACTTC; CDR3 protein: CASSLTGEQYF
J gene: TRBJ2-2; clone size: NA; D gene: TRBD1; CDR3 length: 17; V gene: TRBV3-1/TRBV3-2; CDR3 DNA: TGTGCCAGCAGCCACCTCCTCAGGGGGCGGGGCACCGGGGAGCTGTTTTTT; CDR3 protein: CASSHLLRGRGTGELFF
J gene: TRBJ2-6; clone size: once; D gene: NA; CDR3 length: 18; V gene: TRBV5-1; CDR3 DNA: TGCGCCAGCAGCCCCACCTCCTCGGGAAGAGCTGGGGCCAACGTCCTGACTTTC; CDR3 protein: CASSPTSSGRAGANVLTF
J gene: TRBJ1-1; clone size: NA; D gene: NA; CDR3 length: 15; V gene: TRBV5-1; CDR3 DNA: TGCGCCAGCAGCCCTGGCCCGTACCAGAACACTGAAGCTTTCTTT; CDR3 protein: CASSPGPYQNTEAFF
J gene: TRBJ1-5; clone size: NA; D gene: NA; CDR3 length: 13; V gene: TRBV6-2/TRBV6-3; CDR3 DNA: TGTGCCAGCAGCTCCGACAGGCGGCAGCCCCAGCATTTT; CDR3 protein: CASSSDRRQPQHF
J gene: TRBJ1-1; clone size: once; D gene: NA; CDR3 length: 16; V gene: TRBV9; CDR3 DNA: TGTGCCAGCAGCCCACCCGGAGGCGGCGTGAACACTGAAGCTTTCTTT; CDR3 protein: CASSPPGGGVNTEAFF
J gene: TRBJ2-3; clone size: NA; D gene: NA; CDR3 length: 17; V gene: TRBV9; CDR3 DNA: TGTGCCAGCAGCGTAAGTTCAGGTGGTGGCGGCACAGATACGCAGTATTTT; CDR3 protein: CASSVSSGGGGTDTQYF
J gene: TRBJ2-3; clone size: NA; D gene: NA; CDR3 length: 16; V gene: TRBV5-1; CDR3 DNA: TGCGCCAGCAGCTTGGGGGGACTTCGGGACGGCTATACGCAGTATTTT; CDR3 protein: CASSLGGLRDGYTQYF
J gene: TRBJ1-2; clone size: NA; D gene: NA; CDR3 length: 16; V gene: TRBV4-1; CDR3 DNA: TGCGCCAGCAGCCAAGACGCTCAGGGGACCCGCTATGGCTACACCTTC; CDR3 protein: CASSQDAQGTRYGYTF
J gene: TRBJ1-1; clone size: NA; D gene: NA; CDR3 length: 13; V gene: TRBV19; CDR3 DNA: TGTGCCAGTAGTCCCTCCGTAGTCACTGAAGCTTTCTTT; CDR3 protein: CASSPSVVTEAFF
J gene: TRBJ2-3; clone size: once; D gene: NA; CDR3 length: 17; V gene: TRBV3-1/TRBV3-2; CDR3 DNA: TGTGCCAGCAGCCAAGGCCCCCCGCGAGGTTACACAGATACGCAGTATTTT; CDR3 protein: CASSQGPPRGYTDTQYF
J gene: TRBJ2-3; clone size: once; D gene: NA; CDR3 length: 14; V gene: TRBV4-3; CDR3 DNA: TGCGCCAGCAGCCAAGATGTAGCGGTCGATACGCAGTATTTT; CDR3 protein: CASSQDVAVDTQYF
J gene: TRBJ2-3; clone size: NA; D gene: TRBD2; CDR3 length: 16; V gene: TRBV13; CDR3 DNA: TGTGCCAGCAGAAATAGCGGGGGGGCGGGCACAGATACGCAGTATTTT; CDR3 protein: CASRNSGGAGTDTQYF